A single sample is the source of the 14 T cell receptor beta chains below, sequenced in a study of graft-versus-host responses after intestinal transplantation. Their antigen targets remain unknown. Data came from immunoSEQ multiplex PCR; TCRdb stores just in-frame clones and leaves some out. The data show tens of thousands of clones, around 87% seen once. The sequencing used unstimulated CD8+ T cells sorted from spleen or lymph node cells, collected before transplant. The origin of the receptors is a human donor who was the organ donor for an intestinal transplant.

This clone was recorded once. The chain employs TRBV9 and TRBJ2-7; the match to TRBD1 covers 8 bases. Germline V lookup: CDR1 SGDLS, CDR2 YYNGEE. The CDR3 covers 15 residues. Losses at the gene ends were 0 bases for V and 3 bases for J; bases not matched to a gene: 5. The DNA for the CDR3 is TGTGCCAGCAGCGTAGCTGCAGGGGGCGGCTACGAGCAGTACTTC. Translation gives CASSVAAGGGYEQYF.

The rearrangement joins TRBV5-8 to TRBJ2-7; perhaps TRBD2 as D (5 bases). Per germline, CDR1 SGHTS and CDR2 YDEGEE. This CDR3 is built from 15 residues. Trimming pared 0 bases from V and 1 base from J, leaving 11 bases between. The CDR3 DNA follows: TGTGCCAGCAGCTTGGTCGGGGTGGGGTCCTACGAGCAGTACTTC. Translation: CASSLVGVGSYEQYF.

This clone appeared a few times. The chain carries TRBV6-1 and TRBJ1-6; D remains ambiguous. The CDR3 extends over 14 amino acids. CDR1 MNHNS and CDR2 SASEGT come from the germline V gene. V gave up 0 bases and J gave up 7 bases, with 7 bases separating them. The CDR3 bases are TGTGCCAGCAGTGAAGCGGACGGGAATTCACCCCTCCACTTT. This sequence encodes CASSEADGNSPLHF.

The genes are TRBV7-9 and TRBJ2-7; perhaps TRBD2 as D (7 bases). V shed 4 bases and J shed 5 bases, with 15 bases lying between them. Germline loops: CDR1 SEHNR, CDR2 FQNEAQ (reference sequence). The CDR3 has 14 amino acids. CDR3 sequence: CASSWPGAGDEQYF. CDR3 sequence (DNA): TGTGCCAGCAGCTGGCCGGGGGCGGGGGACGAGCAGTACTTC.

The V call is TRBV6-1, the J call TRBJ2-3; 10 positions match TRBD2. CDR1 is MNHNS and CDR2 is SASEGT in the germline V gene. The CDR3 length is 15 residues. After removal of 4 bases from V and 4 bases from J, the junction contained 5 bases not matched to a gene. CDR3 in amino acids: CASSGGLAGADTQYF. The CDR3 DNA is TGTGCCAGCAGTGGGGGGCTAGCGGGGGCAGATACGCAGTATTTT.

The rearrangement links TRBV19 to TRBJ1-2; D is unresolved. The CDR3 has 15 amino acids. Germline-derived CDR1 and CDR2 are LNHDA and SQIVND (reference sequence). Trimming left V 1 base short and J 4 bases short, with 13 bases between. The CDR3: CASSIGRGPGYGYTF. The CDR3 DNA reads TGTGCCAGTAGTATAGGCCGTGGCCCGGGCTATGGCTACACCTTC.

The rearrangement links TRBV15 to TRBJ1-6; 7 bases map to TRBD1. V lost 5 bases to trimming and J lost 8 bases; unmatched junction nucleotides: 9. The CDR3 is made up of 15 amino acids. Germline V gene sequence: CDR1 LNHNV, CDR2 YYDKDF (reference sequence). The CDR3 loop is CATSGGTELYSPLHF. The CDR3 DNA sequence: TGTGCCACCAGCGGCGGGACAGAGTTGTATTCACCCCTCCACTTT. The complete variable domain, with remaining parts taken from reference TRBV15 and TRBJ1-6, reads DAMVIQNPRYQVTQFGKPVTLSCSQTLNHNVMYWYQQKSSQAPKLLFHYYDKDFNNEADTPDNFQSRRPNTSFCFLDIRSPGLGDTAMYLCATSGGTELYSPLHFGNGTRLTVT.

CDR3 in DNA: TGTGCCAGCAGCTTAGGGGAGCAGTACTTC. Its translation: CASSLGEQYF. V and J are TRBV11-2 and TRBJ2-7; no clear D. CDR3 length: 10 amino acids. Germline V gene lookup returns CDR1 SGHAT and CDR2 FQNNGV. Trimming pared 1 base from V and 7 bases from J, leaving 2 bases between. Based on the CDR3 plus reference TRBV11-2 and TRBJ2-7, the full variable domain is EAGVAQSPRYKIIEKRQSVAFWCNPISGHATLYWYQQILGQGPKLLIQFQNNGVVDDSQLPKDRFSAERLKGVDSTLKIQPAKLEDSAVYLCASSLGEQYFGPGTRLTVT.

The chain has TRBV4-1 and TRBJ2-1; D not resolved. Germline CDR1 MGHRA, CDR2 YSYEKL. V was trimmed by 0 bases and J by 4 bases, leaving 13 bases between them. There are 16 residues in the CDR3. The CDR3, as DNA: TGCGCCAGCAGCCAAGACCCCGCTGGCCTATACAATGAGCAGTTCTTC. Translated: CASSQDPAGLYNEQFF.

This chain connects TRBV5-6 to TRBJ2-7; a possible D gene is TRBD2 (5 bases). The CDR3 spans 15 residues. The germline V gene has CDR1 SGHDT and CDR2 YYEEEE. The V gene lost 1 base and the J gene lost 0 bases, with 11 bases spanning the gap. This CDR3 reads CASSLPGLDSYEQYF. The CDR3 bases are TGTGCCAGCAGCTTGCCGGGGTTGGACTCCTACGAGCAGTACTTC.

The rearrangement links TRBV5-1 to TRBJ1-2; D is unclear. This CDR3 spans 13 amino acids. Per the germline V gene, CDR1 is SGHRS and CDR2 is YFSETQ. V was shortened by 1 base and J by 3 bases, with 7 bases between the two germline ends. DNA of the CDR3: TGCGCCAGCAGCTTGACAGTTCACTATGGCTACACCTTC. As protein: CASSLTVHYGYTF.

This sequence joins TRBV4-2 and TRBJ2-1; D is perhaps TRBD2 (6 bases). V lost 3 bases to trimming and J lost 6 bases, with 12 bases between them. CDR3 length: 14 amino acids. Per the germline V gene, CDR1 is LGHNA and CDR2 is YNFKEQ. CDR3 sequence (DNA): TGTGCCAGCAGCCAGGAAGGGACTCCCAATGAGCAGTTCTTC. Residues: CASSQEGTPNEQFF.

The CDR3 reads CASSEGFTYEQYF. The CDR3 bases are TGTGCCAGCAGTGAGGGGTTTACCTACGAGCAGTACTTC. The chain combines TRBV2 with TRBJ2-7; D gene unclear. CDR1 and CDR2 from the germline V gene are SNHLY and FYNNEI. CDR3 length: 13 residues. V lost 3 bases, J lost 2 bases, and 8 bases lay in between.

V usage is TRBV28 and J usage is TRBJ1-1, with 8 bases fitting TRBD1. Germline-derived CDR1 and CDR2 are MDHEN and SYDVKM. Unmatched junction bases numbered 7, after V lost 6 bases and J lost 4 bases. CDR3 length equals 14 residues. The CDR3 DNA reads as TGTGCCAGCAGCTTGGACAGGGCGGCCACTGAAGCTTTCTTT. It yields the protein CASSLDRAATEAFF.